This T cell receptor (beta chain) was sequenced in a study of blood T cells in healthy people across ages. Germline-derived CDR1 and CDR2 are DFQATT and SNEGSKA (reference sequence). V lost 4 bases and J lost 8; bases outside the gene matches: 9. CDR3 length: 14 amino acids. General study points: Across the age range, TCR beta diversity per million T cells fell in a roughly linear way. Because sorting was not performed, PBMCs prevented conclusive naive versus antigen-experienced comparison.

The second PCR ran roughly 6 to 12 cycles with a sample-barcoded 5' primer and J-beta primers. Each CDR3 protein is one row after TCRdb ran MiXCR on the 5' RACE reads. The data contain about 1,600,000 distinct CDR3 sequences, around two fifths of them singletons. In terms of origin and age, donors were healthy Caucasian individuals from Russia aged 6 to 90. To note about this clonotype: Its antigen is not known.

The chain combines TRBV20-1 with TRBJ2-1; 9 bases line up with TRBD1. Sequencing was carried out using blood. The receptor was derived from a woman aged 18-29 years in good health. The CDR3 nucleotides read TGCAGTGCTACCGGGACAGGGAGTCGGGATGAGCAGTTCTTC. Protein: CSATGTGSRDEQFF.